This T cell receptor (beta chain) was documented in a study of cytomegalovirus exposure and HLA in healthy donors. Primers: 60 Vbeta forward and 13 Jbeta reverse. Profiled with immunoSEQ multiplex PCR; TCRdb holds only in-frame clones, not every one. The sample carries under 200,000 clones, around three quarters recorded once. Study-wide points: In an earlier analysis, productive rearrangement rates for most beta V segments clustered near 90% or 30%.

V lost 10 bases, J lost 7 bases, and 5 bases stayed unmatched. This CDR3 contains 13 residues. Germline CDR1 is ENHRY and CDR2 is SYGVKD. On this clone itself: No antigen is known for it.

The chain employs TRBV10-3 and TRBJ1-6; 9 bases match TRBD1. The source is a woman between 50 and 59 years old in good health and CMV-seronegative. Sequencing used PBMCs. The CDR3 protein is CATGQGSNSPLHF. The CDR3 DNA is TGTGCCACCGGACAGGGGTCAAATTCACCCCTCCACTTT.